This T cell receptor beta chain comes out of a study of blood T cell repertoires in COVID-19. At the level of the study: Donors in the United States, Italy and Spain gave samples during acute or convalescent COVID-19. Sources were T cells, B-cell-depleted T cells, or PBMCs; the material itself was cDNA or gDNA.

Authors' analysis steps: Nucleated cell counts were estimated from reference gene primer amplification. Sequencing was performed with immunoSEQ multiplex PCR; in TCRdb, only in-frame clones are kept and a portion is missing. V and J calls and clone size follow that table, whereas D and trimming were derived from the DNA. The sample contains a few hundred thousand clones, around 88% of which appear only once. The CDR3 covers 16 residues. The germline CDR1 and CDR2 sequences are MNHEY and SMNVEV (reference sequence). The V gene end was trimmed by 5 bases and the J gene end by 3 bases; junction bases not matched to a gene: 11.

The sequenced sample was peripheral blood. The gene calls are TRBV27 and TRBJ1-1; 8 positions agree with TRBD1. This TCR came from a woman in her 30s who had recovered from COVID-19. The CDR3 DNA reads TGTGCCAGCAGTCCAGGGACAGGTAGGCGGGACACTGAAGCTTTCTTT. This codes for CASSPGTGRRDTEAFF.